The source of this T cell receptor (beta chain) is a study of T cells in Graves' hyperthyroidism and ophthalmopathy (dated by TCRdb to the late 2010s). Turning to the overall study: Peripheral blood samples were taken at initial diagnosis, before any treatment was given. To identify distinguishing TCR V-J signatures, a discovery cohort of around 100 patients was used, comprising some 45 with Graves' ophthalmopathy and some 60 with stable Graves' hyperthyroidism. Prospective prediction of ophthalmopathy was tested in an independent validation cohort consisting of about 20 hyperthyroidism patients and around 16 patients who later progressed to ophthalmopathy. The 100 or so discovery patients were randomly split 7:3 into training and test sets. In addition, the study compared T-cell repertoires in thyroid tissue and in blood from six Graves' hyperthyroidism patients. Once sampling was done, hyperthyroidism patients were given methimazole at a starting dose of 30 mg daily, whereas ophthalmopathy patients were given high-dose intravenous methylprednisolone. The paper reports TCR Vbeta CDR3 sequencing of roughly 140 peripheral blood samples: 43 ophthalmopathy, fewer than 85 hyperthyroidism and around 17 progressor patients.

The CDR3 starts with the cysteine, ends with the phenylalanine, and has 15 residues. The CDR3 DNA has 45 bases and is translated from base 1. V ends up 1 base short and J 7 bases short, with an unmatched junction base count of 4. This clonotype was seen ten or more times. Its recognized antigen is unknown. Base qualities are not recorded, but no much larger clone differs from it by a single base. Stable Graves' hyperthyroidism was defined as no progression to ophthalmopathy during 18 months of follow-up. Hyperthyroidism patients were newly diagnosed, with disease duration under 2 months, and aged 18 to 65 years. Exclusion was applied to patients with uncontrolled infections, other autoimmune diseases, pregnancy or lactation. Diagnoses relied on clinical symptoms, serum thyroxine and TRAb, thyroid ultrasound and orbital computed tomography. PBMCs were separated from 8 to 10 ml of fresh peripheral blood using Ficoll-Paque density gradient centrifugation. Total RNA was extracted with Trizol reagent, and quality was checked on an Agilent 2100 Bioanalyzer.

The research as a whole found: Ophthalmopathy was separated from stable hyperthyroidism by a 13 V-J signature model, with about 88% sensitivity and approximately 81% specificity obtained in cross-validation and 80%/75% obtained in testing. No statistical method was used to set the sample size in advance, and investigators knew the group allocation. Most expanded thyroid clonotypes (frequency above 0.001) were also detected in blood, suggesting blood repertoires may reflect thyroid immune responses. In validation, the model predicted progression to ophthalmopathy with roughly 70% sensitivity and less than 75% specificity, a median of about 6.7 months before onset.

TCR beta CDR3 regions were amplified from RNA transcripts. The TCR CDR3 was subjected to a first round of RT-PCR using the HTBI primer set and the Qiagen OneStep RT-PCR kit. A second multiplex PCR round built the libraries, followed by size selection and purification. Sequencing of the libraries was done on an Illumina HiSeq2000 using paired-end 100 bp reads. In the original analysis: SOAPnuke was used to process the raw data, with reads discarded if the reads contained adapters or uncalled bases, had a mean Phred below 15, or lacked an exact constant-primer or identifier match. COPE v1.2.5 was used to merge high-quality paired reads, and clonotypes were defined as unique nucleotide sequences. Clonotypes were aligned to IMGT TRBV, TRBD and TRBJ reference segments using MiTCR v1.1. The analysis was restricted to V-J combinations with a frequency above 0.0001, which together covered 99.2% of the repertoires. The TCS score was defined as F50 (clonal expansion) divided by E x V (chaos), with BLOSUM62-based TCRdist calculated between CDR3 peptides within each V-J. Welch's t-statistics and random forest reduced 514 V-J features to 13, which were used in a naive Bayes classifier (R e1071). The raw public data were reprocessed by TCRdb itself: fastp quality trimming at Q25, MiXCR clonotype calling, in-frame beta chains only. Each CDR3 protein appears once, grouped with its most common genes and DNA. TCRdb's processing, not the study's, gives the V and J calls here. This sample lists a few hundred thousand distinct CDR3 sequences; 15% were detected once. The ten largest clones take up 32% of the sample.

The chain is encoded by TRBV12-3 or TRBV12-4 joined to TRBJ2-1, with 10 bases in between that match TRBD2. The sample taken for sequencing was blood. The TCR was taken from a woman aged 25 to 39 with Graves' hyperthyroidism. The CDR3 protein sequence reads: CASSLGAGGPNEQFF. The DNA is TGTGCCAGCAGTTTAGGAGCGGGAGGGCCGAATGAGCAGTTCTTC.